The 21 T cell receptor beta chains below all came from one sample that was sequenced in a study of CD4 T cells in relation to SARS-CoV-2 and coronaviruses. Measured with immunoSEQ multiplex PCR; TCRdb has only the in-frame clones, and not every one. The table has about 38,000 clones, over 75% seen once. Sequenced: memory CD4+ T cells from PBMCs. The receptors stem from an adult with COVID-19.

DNA for the CDR3: TGTGCCAGCTCACCCTCGGGACAGGGGTACGAGCAGTACTTC. It is translated as CASSPSGQGYEQYF. The V and J genes are TRBV18 and TRBJ2-7; 10 bases fit TRBD1. Germline V gene sequence: CDR1 KGHSH, CDR2 LQKENI. The CDR3 is 14 amino acids. The junction had 3 bases not matched to a gene; V was cut back by 3 bases and J by 4 bases.

The V call is TRBV5-1, the J call TRBJ2-7; D is possibly TRBD2 (6 bases). From germline, CDR1 is SGHRS and CDR2 YFSETQ. This CDR3 is 13 amino acids long. The germline V and J ends were trimmed by 6 bases and 3 bases, with 13 bases remaining between them. This CDR3 is CASTPLGGYEQYF. CDR3 DNA sequence: TGCGCCAGCACTCCCTTGGGGGGCTACGAGCAGTACTTC.

The chain combines TRBV5-1 with TRBJ2-1; 9 positions match TRBD1. The V gene end was trimmed by 0 bases and the J gene end by 5 bases; junction bases not matched to a gene: 3. Per the germline V gene, CDR1 is SGHRS and CDR2 is YFSETQ. The CDR3 has 15 residues. The CDR3, as DNA: TGCGCCAGCAGCTTGGAAGGGACAGGGAACAATGAGCAGTTCTTC. Translation gives CASSLEGTGNNEQFF. The full variable domain, completed using reference TRBV5-1 and TRBJ2-1, is KAGVTQTPRYLIKTRGQQVTLSCSPISGHRSVSWYQQTPGQGLQFLFEYFSETQRNKGNFPGRFSGRQFSNSRSEMNVSTLELGDSALYLCASSLEGTGNNEQFFGPGTRLTVL.

The chain joins TRBV11-2 to TRBJ1-1; D is unclear. The CDR3 sequence is 15 residues long. CDR1 and CDR2 from the germline V gene are SGHAT and FQNNGV. V was cut by 2 bases and J by 4 bases, with 14 bases left in between. CDR3 sequence (DNA): TGTGCCAGCAGCTTAACACGAATTGGCGGCACTGAAGCTTTCTTT. Translation: CASSLTRIGGTEAFF.

The chain recombines TRBV12-3 or TRBV12-4 with TRBJ1-2; weak D call: TRBD1 (5 bases). There are 13 residues in the CDR3. V was clipped by 6 bases and J by 9 bases, with 17 bases between them. The CDR3 coding sequence is TGTGCCAGCAGCCAACAAGACAGCAGTAGCTACACCTTC. It encodes CASSQQDSSSYTF.

The chain joins TRBV5-4 to TRBJ2-6; D perhaps matches TRBD1 (5 bases). The V and J ends lost 5 bases and 4 bases respectively, with 16 bases between them. Germline CDR1 is SGHNT and CDR2 is YYREEE (reference sequence). CDR3 length equals 16 residues. The CDR3 region has the DNA TGTGCCAGCAGACCCGAACCAGGGTTCGGGGCCAACGTCCTGACTTTC. Protein: CASRPEPGFGANVLTF.

The gene calls are TRBV18 and TRBJ2-5, with 10 bases identical to TRBD1. CDR1 is KGHSH, CDR2 LQKENI, per germline. J was trimmed by 3 bases and V by 6 bases; bases with no gene match: 7. The CDR3 covers 15 residues. CDR3 sequence (DNA): TGTGCCAGCTCGTACGGGACAGGGGCCAAAGAGACCCAGTACTTC. It codes for CASSYGTGAKETQYF.

This chain uses TRBV23-1 with TRBJ1-1; D unresolved. TRBV23-1 is filed as an ORF, its function uncertain. The CDR3 sequence is 16 residues long. V gave up 6 bases and J gave up 6 bases, with 23 bases separating them. The CDR3 protein is CASSLRPPLMPAEAFF. The CDR3 coding sequence is TGCGCCAGCAGCCTTAGGCCGCCGCTCATGCCTGCTGAAGCTTTCTTT.

The gene calls are TRBV15 and TRBJ2-2; the match to TRBD1 covers 8 bases. This CDR3 has 16 amino acids. V lost 0 bases to trimming and J lost 7 bases; unmatched junction nucleotides: 7. Germline assignment: CDR1 LNHNV and CDR2 YYDKDF (reference sequence). The CDR3 protein is CATSRDWTGRYGELFF. Here the CDR3 DNA reads TGTGCCACCAGCAGAGATTGGACAGGGCGGTACGGGGAGCTGTTTTTT.

V is TRBV5-4 and J is TRBJ2-7, with a tentative D call TRBD1 (5 bases). Trimming shortened V by 3 bases and J by 6 bases, and 16 bases separated the two germline ends. Germline lookup yields CDR1 SGHNT and CDR2 YYREEE (reference sequence). The CDR3 runs 14 residues. In DNA, the CDR3 is TGTGCCAGCAGCTCTCCTCTGGGGCCAGCCGAGCAGTACTTC. Translating it yields CASSSPLGPAEQYF.

About this clone itself: Other nucleotide sequences in the sample specify the same CDR3. This sequence joins TRBV9 and TRBJ1-5; 7 nucleotides agree with TRBD1. The J segment lost 2 bases and the V segment lost 3 bases, leaving 2 bases of the junction unmatched. Germline CDR1 SGDLS, CDR2 YYNGEE. There are 14 residues in the CDR3. CDR3 loop: CASSATGGNQPQHF. DNA for the CDR3: TGTGCCAGCAGCGCAACAGGGGGCAATCAGCCCCAGCATTTT.

This clone was counted only a few times. V and J are TRBV27 and TRBJ1-5, with TRBD1 matching over 7 bases. Unmatched junction bases numbered 16, after V lost 7 bases and J lost 1 base. The length of the CDR3 is 18 residues. Germline V gene data show CDR1 as MNHEY and CDR2 as SMNVEV (reference sequence). CDR3 in amino acids: CASIKSGGTALSNQPQHF. CDR3 in DNA: TGTGCCAGCATTAAGTCAGGAGGGACAGCCCTAAGCAATCAGCCCCAGCATTTT.

The rearrangement uses TRBV5-4 and TRBJ1-3; D is ambiguous. V was cut by 0 bases and J by 0 bases, with 7 bases left in between. This CDR3 region has 15 residues. CDR1 and CDR2 from the germline V gene are SGHNT and YYREEE (reference sequence). CDR3: CASSLESGSGNTIYF. The CDR3 nucleotides read TGTGCCAGCAGCTTGGAGTCTGGCTCTGGAAACACCATATATTTT.

The chain couples TRBV2 to TRBJ2-5; tentative D call: TRBD2 (6 bases). Germline V gene data show CDR1 as SNHLY and CDR2 as FYNNEI. V gave up 8 bases and J gave up 2 bases, with 15 bases separating them. The CDR3 spans 14 residues. CDR3 coding DNA: TGTGCCAGCCTTGCCAGCGGGTTGCAAGAGACCCAGTACTTC. Protein sequence: CASLASGLQETQYF.

The chain employs TRBV3-1 (or the pseudogene TRBV3-2) and TRBJ1-3, with 10 bases identical to TRBD1. Trimming removed 2 bases from V and 4 bases from J; junction bases left unmatched: 5. Per germline, CDR1 LGHDT and CDR2 YNNKEL (reference sequence). The CDR3 contains 16 residues. The CDR3 loop is CASSQRQGARGNTIYF. CDR3 coding DNA: TGTGCCAGCAGCCAAAGACAGGGGGCGCGGGGAAACACCATATATTTT.

This sequence joins TRBV12-3 or TRBV12-4 and TRBJ2-7; 8 bases fit TRBD1. This CDR3 is 13 amino acids long. Unmatched junction bases numbered 3, after V lost 6 bases and J lost 2 bases. The CDR3 here is CASRRGQAYEQYF. In DNA form, the CDR3 reads TGTGCCAGCAGAAGGGGACAGGCCTACGAGCAGTACTTC.

This chain uses TRBV7-8 with TRBJ1-1; D is unclear. Germline assignment: CDR1 SGHVS and CDR2 FQNEAQ. This CDR3 has 16 residues. V dropped 6 bases and J dropped 1 base, with 18 bases sitting between them. CDR3 sequence (DNA): TGTGCCAGCAGATACGCCGGATCCTTGGGGAACACTGAAGCTTTCTTT. It translates to CASRYAGSLGNTEAFF.

The chain carries TRBV12-3 or TRBV12-4 and TRBJ2-1; D perhaps matches TRBD1 (6 bases). The V end was cut by 5 bases, the J end by 8 bases, with 10 bases between. This CDR3 region has 12 residues. In DNA, the CDR3 is TGTGCCAGCAGTGACAGGCTGGATGAGCAGTTCTTC. It specifies CASSDRLDEQFF.

The chain carries TRBV11-1 and TRBJ1-1, with D perhaps matching TRBD1 (5 bases). Trimming pared 5 bases from V and 3 bases from J, leaving 19 bases between. The CDR3 is 16 residues long. Germline CDR1 SGHAT, CDR2 FQDESV (reference sequence). CDR3 DNA: TGTGCCAGCAGCGAACGGGTGGGGGGACTGGACACTGAAGCTTTCTTT. Translating gives CASSERVGGLDTEAFF. Full variable domain (rest looked up from reference TRBV11-1 and TRBJ1-1): EAEVAQSPRYKITEKSQAVAFWCDPISGHATLYWYRQILGQGPELLVQFQDESVVDDSQLPKDRFSAERLKGVDSTLKIQPAELGDSAMYLCASSERVGGLDTEAFFGQGTRLTVV.

V is TRBV2 and J is TRBJ2-5; unclear D gene. There are 13 residues in the CDR3. V lost 4 bases to trimming and J lost 0 bases, with 6 bases between them. Germline CDR1 is SNHLY and CDR2 is FYNNEI. CDR3 residues: CASSVGYQETQYF. The DNA of the CDR3 is TGTGCCAGCAGTGTAGGGTACCAAGAGACCCAGTACTTC.

V and J are TRBV27 and TRBJ2-5; 12 bases align to TRBD2. With V trimmed by 2 bases and J by 5 bases, 3 bases remained unmatched. The CDR3 contains 15 residues. Germline values: CDR1 MNHEY, CDR2 SMNVEV (reference sequence). The CDR3 loop reads CASSLLAGGRETQYF. The CDR3 coding sequence is TGTGCCAGCAGTTTACTAGCGGGGGGGCGTGAGACCCAGTACTTC.